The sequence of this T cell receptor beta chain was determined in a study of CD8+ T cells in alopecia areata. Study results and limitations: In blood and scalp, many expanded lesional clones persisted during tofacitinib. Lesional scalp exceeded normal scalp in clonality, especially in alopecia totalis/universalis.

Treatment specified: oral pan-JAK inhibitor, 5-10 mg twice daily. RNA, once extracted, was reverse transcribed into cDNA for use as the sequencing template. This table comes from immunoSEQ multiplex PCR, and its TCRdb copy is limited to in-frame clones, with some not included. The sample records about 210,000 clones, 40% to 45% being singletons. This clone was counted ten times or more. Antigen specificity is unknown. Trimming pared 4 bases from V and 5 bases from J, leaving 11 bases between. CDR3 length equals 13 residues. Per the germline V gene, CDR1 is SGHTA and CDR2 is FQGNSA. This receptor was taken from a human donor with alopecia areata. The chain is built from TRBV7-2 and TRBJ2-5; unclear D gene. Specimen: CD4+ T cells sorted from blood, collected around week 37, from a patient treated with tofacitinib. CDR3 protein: CASSSIAFETQYF. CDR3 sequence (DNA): TGTGCCAGCAGCTCGATAGCCTTCGAGACCCAGTACTTC.